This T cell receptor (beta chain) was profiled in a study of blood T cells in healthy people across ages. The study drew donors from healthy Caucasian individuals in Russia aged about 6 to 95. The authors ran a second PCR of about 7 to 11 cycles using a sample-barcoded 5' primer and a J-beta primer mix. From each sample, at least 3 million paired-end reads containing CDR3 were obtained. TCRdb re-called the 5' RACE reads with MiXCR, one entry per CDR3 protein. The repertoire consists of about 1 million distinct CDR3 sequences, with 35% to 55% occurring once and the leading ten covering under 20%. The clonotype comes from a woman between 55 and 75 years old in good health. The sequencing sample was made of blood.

CDR3 in amino acids: CASSQETGRIGYGYTF. In DNA, the CDR3 is TGTGCCAGCAGCCAAGAAACCGGGCGAATCGGCTATGGCTACACCTTC. This chain links TRBV14 with TRBJ1-2; D is unresolved. This CDR3 has 16 residues. CDR1 and CDR2 from the germline V gene are SGHDN and FVKESK. V was trimmed by 0 bases and J by 4 bases, leaving 15 bases between them.